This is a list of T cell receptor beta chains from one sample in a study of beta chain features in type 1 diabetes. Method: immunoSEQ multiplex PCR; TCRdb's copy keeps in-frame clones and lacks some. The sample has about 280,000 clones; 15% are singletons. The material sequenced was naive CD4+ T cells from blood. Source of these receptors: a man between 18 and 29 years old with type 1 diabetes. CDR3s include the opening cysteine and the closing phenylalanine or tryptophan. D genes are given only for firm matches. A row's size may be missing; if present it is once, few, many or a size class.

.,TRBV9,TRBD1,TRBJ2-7,TGTGCCAGCAGCGCAACCGGGACAGGGGACTACGAGCAGTACTTC,CASSATGTGDYEQYF
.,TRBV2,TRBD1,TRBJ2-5,TGTGCCAGCAGGAGCATGCAATCAACCGGGACAGGGACCCAGTACTTC,CASRSMQSTGTGTQYF
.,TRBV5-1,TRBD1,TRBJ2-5,TGCGCCAGCAGCCTGTGGGCAGGGGGCTATGAGACCCAGTACTTC,CASSLWAGGYETQYF
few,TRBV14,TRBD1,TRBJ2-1,TGTGCCAGCAGTCAGATCAGGGGGAGTGAGCAGTTCTTC,CASSQIRGSEQFF
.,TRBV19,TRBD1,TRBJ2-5,TGTGCCAGCAGGGGGCCGTTGGAGACCCAGTACTTC,CASRGPLETQYF
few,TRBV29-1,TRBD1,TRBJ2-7,TGCAGCGGCGGGTACAGGGGCGGAGACGAGCAGTACTTC,CSGGYRGGDEQYF
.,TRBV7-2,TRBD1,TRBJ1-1,TGTGCCAGCAGCTTACAGGGACAGGGGGTCACTGAAGCTTTCTTT,CASSLQGQGVTEAFF
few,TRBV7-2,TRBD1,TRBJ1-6,TGTGCCAGCAGCTCTTTCGGGACAGGGGATTCACCCCTCCACTTT,CASSSFGTGDSPLHF
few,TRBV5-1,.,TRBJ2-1,TGCGCCAGCAGCTGGGTCTCCGGGGGACTCTCCCCGCAGTTCTTC,CASSWVSGGLSPQFF
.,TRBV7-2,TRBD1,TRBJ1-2,TGTGCCAGCAGCTTATCCATCCGGGACAGGGCCTGGGGCTACACCTTC,CASSLSIRDRAWGYTF
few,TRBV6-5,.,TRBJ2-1,TGTGCCAGCGGCCAAAGGGGCTACCGCAGTGAGCAGTTCTTC,CASGQRGYRSEQFF
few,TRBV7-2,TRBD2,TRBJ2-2,TGTGCCAGCAGCTTAGGGGGACTAGCGGGAGGTACCGGGGAGCTGTTTTTT,CASSLGGLAGGTGELFF
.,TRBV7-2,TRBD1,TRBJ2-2,TGTGCCAGCAGCATGGGACAGGGTACCGGGGAGCTGTTTTTT,CASSMGQGTGELFF
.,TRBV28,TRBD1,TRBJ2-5,TGTGCCAGCAGGTCAACCCTCCGCCAGGGGGCCCCCGTAGAGACCCAGTACTTC,CASRSTLRQGAPVETQYF
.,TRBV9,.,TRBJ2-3,TGTGCCAGCAGCGTAGCTCCCAACGGGGCAGATACGCAGTATTTT,CASSVAPNGADTQYF
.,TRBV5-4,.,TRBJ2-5,TGTGCCAGCAGCTTAGGGGCCGTCCAAGAGACCCAGTACTTC,CASSLGAVQETQYF
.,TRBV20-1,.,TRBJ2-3,TGCAGTGCTAGAGATCTGGATACGCAGTATTTT,CSARDLDTQYF
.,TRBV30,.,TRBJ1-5,TGTGCCTGGAGTGCGGGGAGCGGTCAGCCCCAGCATTTT,CAWSAGSGQPQHF
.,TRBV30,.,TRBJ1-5,TGTGCCTGGAGTACTGGTTCCCACAATCAGCCCCAGCATTTT,CAWSTGSHNQPQHF
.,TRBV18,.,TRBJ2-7,TGTGCCAGCTCGCCCGGGCAGACTAACGAGCAGTACTTC,CASSPGQTNEQYF
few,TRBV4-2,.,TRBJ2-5,TGTGCCAGCAGCCAAGATGGACAGCAAGAGACCCAGTACTTC,CASSQDGQQETQYF
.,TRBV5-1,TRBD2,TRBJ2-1,TGCGCCAGCAGCTTGGAACTAGCGGGGGGCTACAATGAGCAGTTCTTC,CASSLELAGGYNEQFF
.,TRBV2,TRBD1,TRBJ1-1,TGTGCCAGCATTGATCCGGGACAGATTTTTCGAGGCACTGAAGCTTTCTTT,CASIDPGQIFRGTEAFF
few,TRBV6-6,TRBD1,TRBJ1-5,TGTGCCAGCAGTCGCCCGGGACAGAAAAATCAGCCCCAGCATTTT,CASSRPGQKNQPQHF
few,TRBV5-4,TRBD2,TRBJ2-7,TGTGCCAGCAGCTTACGCCTAGCGGGCGCCTACGAGCAGTACTTC,CASSLRLAGAYEQYF
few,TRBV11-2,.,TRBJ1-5,TGTGCCAGCAGCTTAGAGCCCGGTTCTCATCAGCCCCAGCATTTT,CASSLEPGSHQPQHF
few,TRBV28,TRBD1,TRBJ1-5,TGTGCCAGCTGCAACCGGGACAGGGAAGCCCAGCCCCAGCATTTT,CASCNRDREAQPQHF
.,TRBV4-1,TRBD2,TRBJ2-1,TGCGCCAGCAGCAGCCACTTAGCGGGAGTGCAGTTCTTC,CASSSHLAGVQFF
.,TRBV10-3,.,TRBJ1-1,TGTGCCATCGGCAGGCTGAACACTGAAGCTTTCTTT,CAIGRLNTEAFF
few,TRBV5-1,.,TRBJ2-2,TGCGCCAGCAGCCCTCTGGACAGCCGCACCGGGGAGCTGTTTTTT,CASSPLDSRTGELFF
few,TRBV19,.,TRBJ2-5,TGTGCCAGTAGTATCTCAACCGCGCAAGAGACCCAGTACTTC,CASSISTAQETQYF
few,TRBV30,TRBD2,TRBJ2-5,TGTGCCTGGAGTGTACGGAGGCTAGCGGGGGGCCGGTGGGAGACCCAGTACTTC,CAWSVRRLAGGRWETQYF
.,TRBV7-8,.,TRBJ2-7,TGTGCCAGCAGTTTTACCGGGACAAGTTACGAGCAGTACTTC,CASSFTGTSYEQYF
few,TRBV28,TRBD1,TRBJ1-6,TGTGCCAGCAGTCATGGAGGACAGGGGGGCCCACCCCTCCACTTT,CASSHGGQGGPPLHF
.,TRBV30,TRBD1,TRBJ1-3,TGTGCCTGGAGTGCGACAGGGGCCTCTGGAAACACCATATATTTT,CAWSATGASGNTIYF
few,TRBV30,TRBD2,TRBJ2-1,TGTGCCTGGAGCCCTCCGGGACTAGCGGGGAATGAGCAGTTCTTC,CAWSPPGLAGNEQFF
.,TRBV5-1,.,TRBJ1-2,TGCGCCAGCAGCCCCTGGACGGAGGTATATGGCTACACCTTC,CASSPWTEVYGYTF
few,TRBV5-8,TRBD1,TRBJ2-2,TGTGCCAGCAGCTTGGTGCAGGGGGCGATTGACACCGGGGAGCTGTTTTTT,CASSLVQGAIDTGELFF